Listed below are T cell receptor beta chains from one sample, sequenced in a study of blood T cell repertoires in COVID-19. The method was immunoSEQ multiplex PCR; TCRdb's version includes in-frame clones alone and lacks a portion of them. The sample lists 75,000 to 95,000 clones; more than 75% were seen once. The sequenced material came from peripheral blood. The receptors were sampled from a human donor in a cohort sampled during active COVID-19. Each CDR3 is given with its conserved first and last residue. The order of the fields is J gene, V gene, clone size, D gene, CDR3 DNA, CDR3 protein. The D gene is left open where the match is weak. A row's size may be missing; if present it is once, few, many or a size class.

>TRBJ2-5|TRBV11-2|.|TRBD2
TGTGCCAGCAGCTTAGTAGGGCCTTTGCGGGGGGCCCAAGAGACCCAGTACTTC
CASSLVGPLRGAQETQYF
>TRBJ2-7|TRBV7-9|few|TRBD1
TGTGCCAGCAGCCGACAACAGGGGGCCAGGGGTGAGCAGTACTTC
CASSRQQGARGEQYF
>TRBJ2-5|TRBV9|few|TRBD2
TGTGCCAGCAGCTCCGAGGGACTAGCGGGATGGGAGACCCAGTACTTC
CASSSEGLAGWETQYF
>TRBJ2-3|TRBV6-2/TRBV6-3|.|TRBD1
TGTGCCAGCAGTTACGGTTCGGGACAGGTTGCGAGGGATACGCAGTATTTT
CASSYGSGQVARDTQYF
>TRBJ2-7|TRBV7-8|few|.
TGTGCCAGCAGTAGCCCCCAGGGGACCGCCTACGAGCAGTACTTC
CASSSPQGTAYEQYF
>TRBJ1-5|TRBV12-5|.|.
TGTGCTAGTGGTTGTAAGACAGGTAGCAATCAGCCCCAGCATTTT
CASGCKTGSNQPQHF
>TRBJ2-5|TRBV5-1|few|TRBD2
TGCGCCAGCAGCTTTAGCGGGAGGGCGGAGACCCAGTACTTC
CASSFSGRAETQYF
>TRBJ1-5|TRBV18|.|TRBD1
TGTGCCAGCTCGCCGACAGGGCGCGGTAATCAGCCCCAGCATTTT
CASSPTGRGNQPQHF
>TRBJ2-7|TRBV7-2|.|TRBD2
TGTGCCAGCAGCTTAGGGCTAGCGGGAGGTTTGAGCTACGAGCAGTACTTC
CASSLGLAGGLSYEQYF
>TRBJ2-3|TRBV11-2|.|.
TGTGCCAGCAGCTCGTACAGGGAATCAGATACGCAGTATTTT
CASSSYRESDTQYF
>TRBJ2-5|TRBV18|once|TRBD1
TGTGCCAGCTCGCCGGGACAGGGAAAAGCGGAGACCCAGTACTTC
CASSPGQGKAETQYF
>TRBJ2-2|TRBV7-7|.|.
TGTGCCAGCAGCCGAATTGTGGGCGCTGACACCGGGGAGCTGTTTTTT
CASSRIVGADTGELFF
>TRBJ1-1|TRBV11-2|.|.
TGTGCCAGCAGCCACCGGGAGAACACTGAAGCTTTCTTT
CASSHRENTEAFF
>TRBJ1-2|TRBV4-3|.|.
TGCGCCAGCAGCCAAGGGGACATCTTAAGCTATGGCTACACCTTC
CASSQGDILSYGYTF
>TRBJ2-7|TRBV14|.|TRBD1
TGTGCCAGCAGCCTAACTAAACGACAGGGAAGTCAGCAGTACTTC
CASSLTKRQGSQQYF
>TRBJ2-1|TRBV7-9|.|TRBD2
TGTGCCAGCAGCTTAATCGGCGGGAGGGACAATGAGCAGTTCTTC
CASSLIGGRDNEQFF
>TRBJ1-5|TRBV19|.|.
TGTGCCAGTAGTATGGGGGGAGCGGGCCAGAATCAGCCCCAGCATTTT
CASSMGGAGQNQPQHF
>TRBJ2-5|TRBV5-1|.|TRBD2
TGCGCCAGCTATCAACTCGGGGGGACAGAGACCCAGTACTTC
CASYQLGGTETQYF
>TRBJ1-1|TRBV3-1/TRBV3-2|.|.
TGTGCCAGCAGCCACGGGGGTTTTGAAGCTTTCTTT
CASSHGGFEAFF
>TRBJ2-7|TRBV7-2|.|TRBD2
TGTGCCAGCAGCTTAGTTTTCGTCCCTAGCGGGGGGAGCTCCTACGAGCAGTACTTC
CASSLVFVPSGGSSYEQYF
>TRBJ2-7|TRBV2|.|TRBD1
TGTGCCAGCAGTGAAGCCCTTTTTGCACAGGGGGGTTACGAGCAGTACTTC
CASSEALFAQGGYEQYF
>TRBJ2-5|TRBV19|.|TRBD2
TGTGCCAGTAGTAGGTCTAGCGGCCGAGAGACCCAGTACTTC
CASSRSSGRETQYF
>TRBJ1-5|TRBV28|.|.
TGTGCCAGCATCCCCGGGGGGGCAGGACAGCCCCAGCATTTT
CASIPGGAGQPQHF
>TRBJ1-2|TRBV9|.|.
TGTGCCAGCAGCGTAGGTCCAGGGTCGGGCTACACCTTC
CASSVGPGSGYTF